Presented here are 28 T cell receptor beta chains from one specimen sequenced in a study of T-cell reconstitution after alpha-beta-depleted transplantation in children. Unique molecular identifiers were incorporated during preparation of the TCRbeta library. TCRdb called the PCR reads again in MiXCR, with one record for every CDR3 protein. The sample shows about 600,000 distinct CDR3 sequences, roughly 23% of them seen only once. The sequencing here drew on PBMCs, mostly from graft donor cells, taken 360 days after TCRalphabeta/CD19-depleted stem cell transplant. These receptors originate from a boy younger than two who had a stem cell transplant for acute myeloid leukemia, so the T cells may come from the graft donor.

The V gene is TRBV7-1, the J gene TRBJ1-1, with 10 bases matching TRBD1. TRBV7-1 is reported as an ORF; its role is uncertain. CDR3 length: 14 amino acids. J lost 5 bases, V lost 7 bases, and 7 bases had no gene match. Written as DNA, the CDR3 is TGTGCCAGCACCTCGGGACAGGGGAGTACTGAAGCTTTCTTT. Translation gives CASTSGQGSTEAFF.

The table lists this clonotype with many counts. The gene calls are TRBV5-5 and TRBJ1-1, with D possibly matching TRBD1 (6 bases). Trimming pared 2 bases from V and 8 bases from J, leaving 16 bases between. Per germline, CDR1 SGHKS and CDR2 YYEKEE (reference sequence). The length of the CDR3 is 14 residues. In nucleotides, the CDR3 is TGTGCCAGCAGCTTAGGTATACAGGGTTGGGAAGCTTTCTTT. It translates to CASSLGIQGWEAFF.

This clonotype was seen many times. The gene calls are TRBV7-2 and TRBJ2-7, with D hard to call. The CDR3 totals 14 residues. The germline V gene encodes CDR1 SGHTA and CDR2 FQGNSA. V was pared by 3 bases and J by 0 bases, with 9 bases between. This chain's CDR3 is CASSLAESSYEQYF. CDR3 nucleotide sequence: TGTGCCAGCAGCTTGGCGGAAAGCTCCTACGAGCAGTACTTC.

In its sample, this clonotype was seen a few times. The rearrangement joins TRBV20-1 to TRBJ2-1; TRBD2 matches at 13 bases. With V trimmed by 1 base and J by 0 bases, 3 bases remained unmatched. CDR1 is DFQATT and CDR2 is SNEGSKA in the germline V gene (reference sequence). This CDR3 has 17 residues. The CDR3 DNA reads TGCAGTGCTAGAGGACTAGCGGGGGGATTCTCCTACAATGAGCAGTTCTTC. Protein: CSARGLAGGFSYNEQFF.

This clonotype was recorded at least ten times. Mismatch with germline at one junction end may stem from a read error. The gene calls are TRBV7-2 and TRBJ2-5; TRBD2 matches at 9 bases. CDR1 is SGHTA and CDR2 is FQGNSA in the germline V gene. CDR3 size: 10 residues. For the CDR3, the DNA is TGTGCCAGCAGGACCCTAGCGGGGACCTTC. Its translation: CASRTLAGTF.

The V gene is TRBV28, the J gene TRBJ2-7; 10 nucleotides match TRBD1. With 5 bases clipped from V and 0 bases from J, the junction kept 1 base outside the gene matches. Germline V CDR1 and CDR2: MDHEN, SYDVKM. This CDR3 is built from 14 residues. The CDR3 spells CASSGTGDSYEQYV. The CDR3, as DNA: TGTGCCAGCAGTGGGACAGGGGACTCCTACGAGCAGTACGTC.

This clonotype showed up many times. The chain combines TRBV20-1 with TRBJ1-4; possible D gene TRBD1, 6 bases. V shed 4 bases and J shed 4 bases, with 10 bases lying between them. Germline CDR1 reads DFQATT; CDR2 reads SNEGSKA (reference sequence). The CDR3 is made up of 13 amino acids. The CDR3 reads CSATEGGNEKLFF. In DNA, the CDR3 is TGCAGTGCTACGGAGGGGGGTAATGAAAAACTGTTTTTT.

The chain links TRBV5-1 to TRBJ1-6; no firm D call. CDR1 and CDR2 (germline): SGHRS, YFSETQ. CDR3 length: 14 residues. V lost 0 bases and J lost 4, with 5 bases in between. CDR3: CASSLELYNSPLHF. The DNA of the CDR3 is TGCGCCAGCAGCTTGGAGCTGTATAATTCACCCCTCCACTTT.

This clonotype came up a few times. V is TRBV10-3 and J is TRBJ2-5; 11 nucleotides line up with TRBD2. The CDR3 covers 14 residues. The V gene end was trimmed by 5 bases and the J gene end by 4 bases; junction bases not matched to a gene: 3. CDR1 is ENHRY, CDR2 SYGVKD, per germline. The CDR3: CAISPSGGRETQYF. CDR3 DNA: TGTGCCATCAGTCCTAGCGGGGGGAGAGAGACCCAGTACTTC.

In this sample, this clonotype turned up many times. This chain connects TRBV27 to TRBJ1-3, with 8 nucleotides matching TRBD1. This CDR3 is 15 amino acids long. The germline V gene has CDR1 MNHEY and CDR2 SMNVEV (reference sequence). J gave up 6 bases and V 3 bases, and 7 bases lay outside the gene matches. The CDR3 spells CASSLEAGGLNTIYF. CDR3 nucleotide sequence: TGTGCCAGCAGTTTGGAGGCAGGGGGCTTAAACACCATATATTTT.

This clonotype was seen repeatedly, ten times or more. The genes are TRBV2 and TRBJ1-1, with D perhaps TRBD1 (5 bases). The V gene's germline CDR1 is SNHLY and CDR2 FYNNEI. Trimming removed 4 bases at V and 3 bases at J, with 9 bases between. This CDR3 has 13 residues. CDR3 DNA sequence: TGTGCCAGCAGTGCAGGGTATGACACTGAAGCTTTCTTT. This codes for CASSAGYDTEAFF.

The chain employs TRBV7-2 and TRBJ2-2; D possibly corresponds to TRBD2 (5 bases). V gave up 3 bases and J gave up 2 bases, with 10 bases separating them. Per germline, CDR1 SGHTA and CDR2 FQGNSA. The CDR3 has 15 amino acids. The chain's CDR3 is CASSLDAGNTGELFF. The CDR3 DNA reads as TGTGCCAGCAGCTTGGATGCGGGTAACACCGGGGAGCTGTTTTTT.

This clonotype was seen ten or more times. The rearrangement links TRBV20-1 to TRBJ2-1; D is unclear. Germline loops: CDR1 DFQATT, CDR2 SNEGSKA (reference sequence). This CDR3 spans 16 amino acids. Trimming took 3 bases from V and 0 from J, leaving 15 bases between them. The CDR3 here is CSARLDSSLSYNEQFF. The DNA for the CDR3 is TGCAGTGCTAGGCTCGACTCCTCTCTCTCCTACAATGAGCAGTTCTTC.

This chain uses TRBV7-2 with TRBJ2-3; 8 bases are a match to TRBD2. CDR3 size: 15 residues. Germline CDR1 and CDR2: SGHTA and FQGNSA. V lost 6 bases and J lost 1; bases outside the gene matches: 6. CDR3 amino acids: CASRPTSVRTDTQYF. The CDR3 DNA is TGTGCCAGCAGGCCGACTAGCGTCCGCACAGATACGCAGTATTTT.

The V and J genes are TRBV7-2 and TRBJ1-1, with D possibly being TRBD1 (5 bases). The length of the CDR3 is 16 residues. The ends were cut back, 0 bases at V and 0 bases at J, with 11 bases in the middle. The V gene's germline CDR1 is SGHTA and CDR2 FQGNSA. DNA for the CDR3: TGTGCCAGCAGCTTAGCGGCCAGGGCAATGAACACTGAAGCTTTCTTT. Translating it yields CASSLAARAMNTEAFF.

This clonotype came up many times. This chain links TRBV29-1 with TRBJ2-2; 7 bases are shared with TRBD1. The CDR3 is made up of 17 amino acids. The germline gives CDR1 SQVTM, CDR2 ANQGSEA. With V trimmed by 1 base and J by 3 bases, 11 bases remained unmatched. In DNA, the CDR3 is TGCAGCGTTGAAGGGGATGGTATAGGGGGCTACACCGGGGAGCTGTTTTTT. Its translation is CSVEGDGIGGYTGELFF.

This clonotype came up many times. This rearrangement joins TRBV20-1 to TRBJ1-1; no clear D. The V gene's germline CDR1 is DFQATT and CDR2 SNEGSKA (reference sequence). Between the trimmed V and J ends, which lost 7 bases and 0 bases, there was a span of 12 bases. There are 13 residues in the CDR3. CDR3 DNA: TGCAGTGGGCTAATGACCTTGAACACTGAAGCTTTCTTT. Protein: CSGLMTLNTEAFF.

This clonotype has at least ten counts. The CDR3 DNA follows: TGCAGCGTAGACCCGGGACTAGCATCCCTCTTACAGTGGGAAAATGAGCAGTTCTTC. Protein: CSVDPGLASLLQWENEQFF. This chain connects TRBV29-1 to TRBJ2-1; 9 bases align to TRBD2. The ends lost 6 bases at V and 7 bases at J; junction bases unmatched: 25. CDR3 length equals 19 residues. The V gene's germline CDR1 is SQVTM and CDR2 ANQGSEA.

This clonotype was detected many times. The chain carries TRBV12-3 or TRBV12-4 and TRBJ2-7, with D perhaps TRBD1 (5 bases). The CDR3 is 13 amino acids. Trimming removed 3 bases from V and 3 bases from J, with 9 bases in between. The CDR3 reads CASSFDSLYEQYV. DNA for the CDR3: TGTGCCAGCAGTTTCGACAGCCTCTACGAGCAGTACGTC.

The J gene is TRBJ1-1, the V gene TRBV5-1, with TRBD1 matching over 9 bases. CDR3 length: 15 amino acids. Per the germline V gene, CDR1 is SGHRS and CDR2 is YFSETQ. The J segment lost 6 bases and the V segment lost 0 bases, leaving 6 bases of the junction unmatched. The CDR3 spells CASSLGDRESAEAFF. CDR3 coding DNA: TGCGCCAGCAGCTTGGGGGACAGGGAGAGCGCTGAAGCTTTCTTT.

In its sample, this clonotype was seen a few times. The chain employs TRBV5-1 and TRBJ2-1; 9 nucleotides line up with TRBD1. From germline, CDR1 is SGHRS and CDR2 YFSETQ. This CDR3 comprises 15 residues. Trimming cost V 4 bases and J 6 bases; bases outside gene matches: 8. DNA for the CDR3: TGCGCCAGCAGCGCCGGACAGGGGCCCACCAATGAGCAGTTCTTC. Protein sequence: CASSAGQGPTNEQFF.

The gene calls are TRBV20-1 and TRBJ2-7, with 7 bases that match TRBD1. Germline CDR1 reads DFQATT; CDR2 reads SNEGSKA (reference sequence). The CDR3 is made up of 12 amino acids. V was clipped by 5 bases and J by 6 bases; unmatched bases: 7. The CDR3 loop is CSALRQGAEQYF. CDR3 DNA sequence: TGCAGTGCTTTACGACAGGGAGCCGAGCAGTACTTC.

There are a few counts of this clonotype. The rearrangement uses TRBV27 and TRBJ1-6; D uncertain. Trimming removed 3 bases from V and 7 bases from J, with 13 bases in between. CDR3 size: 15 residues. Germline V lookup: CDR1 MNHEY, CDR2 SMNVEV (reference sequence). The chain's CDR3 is CASSFWAGRNSPLHF. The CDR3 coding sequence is TGTGCCAGCAGTTTCTGGGCAGGAAGGAATTCACCCCTCCACTTT.

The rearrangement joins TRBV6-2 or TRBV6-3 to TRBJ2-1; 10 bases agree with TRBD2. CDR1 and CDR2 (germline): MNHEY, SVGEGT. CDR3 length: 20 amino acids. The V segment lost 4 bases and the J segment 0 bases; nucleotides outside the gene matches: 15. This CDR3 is CASSSSKLAGYWSSYNEQFF. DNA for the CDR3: TGTGCCAGCAGTTCCTCGAAACTAGCGGGGTACTGGAGCTCCTACAATGAGCAGTTCTTC.

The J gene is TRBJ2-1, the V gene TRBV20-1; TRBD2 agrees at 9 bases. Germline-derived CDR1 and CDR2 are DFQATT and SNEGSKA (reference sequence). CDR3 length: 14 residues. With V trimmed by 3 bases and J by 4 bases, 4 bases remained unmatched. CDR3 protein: CSARVSGRYNEQFF. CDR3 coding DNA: TGCAGTGCTAGGGTTAGCGGGAGATACAATGAGCAGTTCTTC.

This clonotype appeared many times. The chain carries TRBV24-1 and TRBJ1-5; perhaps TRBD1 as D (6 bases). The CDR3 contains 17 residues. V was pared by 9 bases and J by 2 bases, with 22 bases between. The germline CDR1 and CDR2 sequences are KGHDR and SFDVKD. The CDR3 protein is CATERQGNNRCNQPQHF. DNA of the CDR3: TGTGCCACCGAGCGGCAGGGGAACAATAGGTGCAATCAGCCCCAGCATTTT.

The CDR3 protein is CATSRTPRDPNTEAFF. The CDR3 DNA sequence: TGTGCCACCAGCAGAACTCCACGGGACCCAAACACTGAAGCTTTCTTT. The chain carries TRBV15 and TRBJ1-1; tentatively, D is TRBD1 (5 bases). In germline, CDR1 is LNHNV, CDR2 YYDKDF (reference sequence). This CDR3 region has 16 residues. V was pared by 2 bases and J by 2 bases, with 15 bases between.

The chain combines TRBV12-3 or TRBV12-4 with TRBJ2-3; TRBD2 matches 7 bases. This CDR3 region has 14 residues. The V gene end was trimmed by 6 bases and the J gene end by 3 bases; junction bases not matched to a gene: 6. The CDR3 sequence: CASSNSGSTDTQYF. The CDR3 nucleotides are TGTGCCAGCAGCAATAGCGGGTCTACAGATACGCAGTATTTT.